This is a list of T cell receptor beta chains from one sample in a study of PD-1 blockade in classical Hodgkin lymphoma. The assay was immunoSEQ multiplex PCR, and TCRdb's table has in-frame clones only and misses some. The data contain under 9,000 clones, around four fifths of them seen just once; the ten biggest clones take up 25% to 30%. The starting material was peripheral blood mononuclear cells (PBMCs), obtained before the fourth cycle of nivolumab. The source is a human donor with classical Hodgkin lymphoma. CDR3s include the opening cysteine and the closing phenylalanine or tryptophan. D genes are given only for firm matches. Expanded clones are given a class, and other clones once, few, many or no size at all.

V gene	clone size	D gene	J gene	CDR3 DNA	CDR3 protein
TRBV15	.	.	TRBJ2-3	TGTGCCACCAGCAGAGGGACATCTAGCACAGATACGCAGTATTTT	CATSRGTSSTDTQYF
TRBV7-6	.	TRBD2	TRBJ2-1	TGTGCCAGCAGCGGGGAGCGAGCTAGCGGAAACAATGAGCAGTTCTTC	CASSGERASGNNEQFF
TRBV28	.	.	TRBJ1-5	TGTGCCAGCAGAAATCGACAGCTTTATCAGCCCCAGCATTTT	CASRNRQLYQPQHF
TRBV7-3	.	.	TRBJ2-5	TGTGCCAGCAGCTTAAGTCCCCAAGAGACCCAGTACTTC	CASSLSPQETQYF
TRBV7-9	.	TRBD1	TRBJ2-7	TGTGCCAGCAGCCGCCCCGGGGGGACAGGGGGCTACGAGCAGTACTTC	CASSRPGGTGGYEQYF
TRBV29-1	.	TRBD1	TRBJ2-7	TGCAGCGTTGAAGAACCGGGACAGGCCCCCTACGAGCAGTACTTC	CSVEEPGQAPYEQYF
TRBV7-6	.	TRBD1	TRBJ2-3	TGTGCCAGCAGCTACCCTTGGACAGGGATCACAGATACGCAGTATTTT	CASSYPWTGITDTQYF
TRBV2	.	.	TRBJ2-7	TGTGCCAGCACGACAGGCTACGAGCAGTACTTC	CASTTGYEQYF
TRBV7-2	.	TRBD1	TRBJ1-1	TGTGCCAGCAGCTTAAGGGGCGGACAGGGAGTAGGAGCTTTCTTT	CASSLRGGQGVGAFF
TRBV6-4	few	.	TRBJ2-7	TGTGCCAGCAGTTTTCCGACAGGTGCCCGACGTTCCTACGAGCAGTACTTC	CASSFPTGARRSYEQYF
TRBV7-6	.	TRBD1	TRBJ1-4	TGTGCCAGCAGCTTTACAGGGGGGGGTGAAAAACTGTTTTTT	CASSFTGGGEKLFF
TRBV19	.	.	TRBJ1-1	TGTGCCAGTAGTATTTCAGGGATGGGGAACACTGAAGCTTTCTTT	CASSISGMGNTEAFF
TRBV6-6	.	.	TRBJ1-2	TGTGCCACGACCCTGGGGGCAGGGTTTATCGGTGGCTACACCTTC	CATTLGAGFIGGYTF
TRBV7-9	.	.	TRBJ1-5	TGTGCCAGCAGCTTAGATGCGAATCAGCCCCAGCATTTT	CASSLDANQPQHF
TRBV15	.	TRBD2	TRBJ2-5	TGTGCCACCAGCTTAGGTTCGGGACTAGCGGGGGAAGAGACCCAGTACTTC	CATSLGSGLAGEETQYF
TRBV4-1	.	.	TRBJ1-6	TGCGCCAGCAGCCAAGAAGAAGCTCGGCCCCTCCACTTT	CASSQEEARPLHF
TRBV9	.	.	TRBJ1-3	TGTGCCAGCAGCACGGCGAAAACCGGAAACACCATATATTTT	CASSTAKTGNTIYF
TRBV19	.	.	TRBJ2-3	TGTGCCAGTAGTATTGGCGGCGGTAGCACAGATACGCAGTATTTT	CASSIGGGSTDTQYF
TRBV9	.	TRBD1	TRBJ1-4	TGTGCCAGCAGCTCTCAGGGGGCAAGGGAAAAACTGTTTTTT	CASSSQGAREKLFF
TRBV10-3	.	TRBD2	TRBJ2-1	TGTGCCATCAGAAGCGGGGGGGCCCGGGATGAGCAGTTCTTC	CAIRSGGARDEQFF
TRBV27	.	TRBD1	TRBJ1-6	TGTGCCAGCAGTTTAGGGACAGGAGCTTTTTCACCCCTCCACTTT	CASSLGTGAFSPLHF
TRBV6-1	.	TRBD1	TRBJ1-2	TGTGCCAGCAGTGAAAGCTGGACAGGGAGCCGCTATGGCTACACCTTC	CASSESWTGSRYGYTF
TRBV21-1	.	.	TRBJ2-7	TGTGCCAGCAGCAAAGATAGGGCCAACCTCCACTACGAGCAGTACTTC	CASSKDRANLHYEQYF
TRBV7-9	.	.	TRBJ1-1	TGTGCCAGCAGCTTGCAGGAACTTTTGAACACTGAAGCTTTCTTT	CASSLQELLNTEAFF
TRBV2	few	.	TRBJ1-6	TGTGCCAGCCTTCGGGGGGGTCGGGGGGCACCCCTCCACTTT	CASLRGGRGAPLHF
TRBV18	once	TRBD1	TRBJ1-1	TGTGCCAGCTCACTCCGACAGGGGCGCGGCACTGAAGCTTTCTTT	CASSLRQGRGTEAFF
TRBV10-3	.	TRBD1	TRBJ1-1	TGTGCCATCAGTGGGGGCAGGGGGTGGGATGAAGCTTTCTTT	CAISGGRGWDEAFF
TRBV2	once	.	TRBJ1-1	TGTGCCAGCAGAACAACCGGATTGAACACTGAAGCTTTCTTT	CASRTTGLNTEAFF
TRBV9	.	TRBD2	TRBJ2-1	TGTGCCAGCAGCGTAGTAGCGGGGGGGCTTAATGAGCAGTTCTTC	CASSVVAGGLNEQFF
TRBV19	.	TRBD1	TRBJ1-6	TGTGCCAGTAGTAAAGGGACAGGGTATAATTCACCCCTCCACTTT	CASSKGTGYNSPLHF
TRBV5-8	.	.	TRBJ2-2	TGTGCCAGCAGACCCCCCGGGCCACATAACCGGGAGCTGTTTTTT	CASRPPGPHNRELFF
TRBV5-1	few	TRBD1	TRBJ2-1	TGCGCCAGCAGTCTCCGGGACAGCGTATACAATGAGCAGTTCTTC	CASSLRDSVYNEQFF
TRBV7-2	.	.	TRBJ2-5	TGTGCCAGCAGCTTAGACGGGACCAAAGCGGAGACCCAGTACTTC	CASSLDGTKAETQYF
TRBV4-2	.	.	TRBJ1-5	TGTGCCAGCAGCCAAGACGGGACGATAAATCAGCCCCAGCATTTT	CASSQDGTINQPQHF
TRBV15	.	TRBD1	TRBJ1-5	TGTGCCACCAGCGCCGGGACAGGGCCCAATCAGCCCCAGCATTTT	CATSAGTGPNQPQHF
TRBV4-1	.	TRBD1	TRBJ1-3	TGCGCCAGCAGCCAAGACTGGACAGGGCATGCTGGAAACACCATATATTTT	CASSQDWTGHAGNTIYF
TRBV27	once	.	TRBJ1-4	TGTGCCAGCAGTTCCGGGGCCCGAGAACTGTTTTTT	CASSSGARELFF
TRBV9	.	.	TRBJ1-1	TGTGCCAGCAGCGTAGTACACGCCTTGAACACTGAAGCTTTCTTT	CASSVVHALNTEAFF
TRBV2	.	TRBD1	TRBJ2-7	TGTGCCAGCACCCAAGGGACAGGATGGGTCCAATACGAGCAGTACTTC	CASTQGTGWVQYEQYF
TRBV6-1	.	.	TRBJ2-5	TGTGCCAGCGCTACAGGGCCAGAGACCCAGTACTTC	CASATGPETQYF
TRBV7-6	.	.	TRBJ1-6	TGTGCCAGCAGCTCAACGGCCTACTCCTATAATTCACCCCTCCACTTT	CASSSTAYSYNSPLHF
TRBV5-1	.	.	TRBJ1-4	TGCGCCAGCAGGATTGCAACTAATGAAAAACTGTTTTTT	CASRIATNEKLFF
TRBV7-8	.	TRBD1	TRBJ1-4	TGTGCCAGCAGCCCAGGGACAGGGAGTTTTGGAACTAATGAAAAACTGTTTTTT	CASSPGTGSFGTNEKLFF
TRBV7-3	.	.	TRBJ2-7	TGTGCCAGCAGCTTAAGCCCGGGGCCCTACGAGCAGTACTTC	CASSLSPGPYEQYF
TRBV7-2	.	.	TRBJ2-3	TGTGCCAGCAGCCCCCGCTTCCTGAGACTCGCAGCTAGCACAGATACGCAGTATTTT	CASSPRFLRLAASTDTQYF
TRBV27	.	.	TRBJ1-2	TGTGCCAGCAGTTTTGCTTTCGGGGACTATGGCTACACCTTC	CASSFAFGDYGYTF
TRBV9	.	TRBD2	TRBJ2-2	TGTGCCAGCAGCGCTCCACGGGGGGGCCTTAACACCGGGGAGCTGTTTTTT	CASSAPRGGLNTGELFF
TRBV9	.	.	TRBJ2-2	TGTGCCAGCAGCGTAGCTGGGCAGCCCACCGGCGGGGAGCTGTTTTTT	CASSVAGQPTGGELFF
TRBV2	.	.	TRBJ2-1	TGTGCCAGCAGTGAACCCAGTAACAATGAGCAGTTCTTC	CASSEPSNNEQFF
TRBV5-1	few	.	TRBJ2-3	TGCGCCAGCAGCTTAGCAGATACGCAGTATTTT	CASSLADTQYF
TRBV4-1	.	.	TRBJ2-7	TGCGCCAGCAGCCAAGCGGGGCAGTGGTACTACGAGCAGTACTTC	CASSQAGQWYYEQYF
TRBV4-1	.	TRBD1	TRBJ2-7	TGCGCCAGCAGCCAAGAACGACAGGGGCGACTCTACGAGCAGTACTTC	CASSQERQGRLYEQYF
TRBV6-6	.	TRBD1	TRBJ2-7	TGTGCCAGCAGTTACCCTAAAACAGGGGACGAGCAGTACTTC	CASSYPKTGDEQYF
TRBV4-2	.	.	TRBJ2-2	TGTGCCAGCAGCCAAGAAGGGGGGAGGGCCGGGGAGCTGTTTTTT	CASSQEGGRAGELFF
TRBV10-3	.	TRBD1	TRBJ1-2	TGTGCCATCAGTCACTGGGACAGAGGGGAAGGCTACACCTTC	CAISHWDRGEGYTF
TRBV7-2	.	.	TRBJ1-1	TGTGCCAGCAGCCCAGGGGCCCGAGGTGAAGCTTTCTTT	CASSPGARGEAFF
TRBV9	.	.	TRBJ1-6	TGTGCCAGCAGCGACCATAATTCACCCCTCCACTTT	CASSDHNSPLHF
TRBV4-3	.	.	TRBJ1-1	TGCGCCAGCAGCCAAGGGATGTCGGCCAGGGAGTTCGCTTTCTTT	CASSQGMSAREFAFF
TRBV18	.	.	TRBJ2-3	TGTGCCAGCTCACCAGAGCGCACAGATACGCAGTATTTT	CASSPERTDTQYF